This T cell receptor (beta chain) was obtained from a study of CD8+ T cells in alopecia areata. Study-level findings and limits: Tofacitinib produced a significant decrease in scalp clonality and in expanded CD8+ clones among the top 100.

V lost 1 base to trimming and J lost 8 bases, with 13 bases between them. Germline values: CDR1 SGHRS, CDR2 YFSETQ. This CDR3 has 14 amino acids. The treatment was: oral pan-JAK inhibitor, 5-10 mg twice daily. The study team obtained lesional scalp punch biopsies and peripheral blood from alopecia areata patients. cDNA serving as the sequencing template came from extracted, reverse transcribed RNA. Clones were read by immunoSEQ multiplex PCR, and TCRdb kept only the in-frame ones, dropping some. The sample consists of 150,000 to 200,000 clones, 60% of them appearing once. In its sample, this clone was seen a few times. Its antigen is unidentified.

This chain uses TRBV5-1 with TRBJ2-1; D assignment may be TRBD1 or TRBD2 (6 bases each). Sequences were derived from CD4+ T cells sorted from blood, sampled at week 24, from a patient treated with tofacitinib. This clonotype was sampled from a human donor with alopecia areata. CDR3: CASSLSGAGDEQFF. In DNA, the CDR3 is TGCGCCAGCAGCTTGTCGGGGGCTGGGGATGAGCAGTTCTTC.